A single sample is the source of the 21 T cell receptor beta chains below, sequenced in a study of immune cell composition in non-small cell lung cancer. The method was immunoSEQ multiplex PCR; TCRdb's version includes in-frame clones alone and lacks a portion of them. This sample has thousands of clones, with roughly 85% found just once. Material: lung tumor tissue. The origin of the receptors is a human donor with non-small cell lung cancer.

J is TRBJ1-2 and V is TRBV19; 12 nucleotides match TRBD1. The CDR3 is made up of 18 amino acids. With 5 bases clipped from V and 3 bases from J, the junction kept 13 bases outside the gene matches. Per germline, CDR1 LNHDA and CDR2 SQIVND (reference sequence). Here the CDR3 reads CASSVTIAGTGGDYGYTF. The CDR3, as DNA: TGTGCCAGTAGTGTCACCATTGCCGGGACAGGGGGCGACTATGGCTACACCTTC.

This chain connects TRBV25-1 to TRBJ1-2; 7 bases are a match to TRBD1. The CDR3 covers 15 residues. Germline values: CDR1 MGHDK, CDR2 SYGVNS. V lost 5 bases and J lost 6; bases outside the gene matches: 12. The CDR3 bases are TGTGCCAGCAGTAATACCCGGGACAGCCGAAATGGCTACACCTTC. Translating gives CASSNTRDSRNGYTF.

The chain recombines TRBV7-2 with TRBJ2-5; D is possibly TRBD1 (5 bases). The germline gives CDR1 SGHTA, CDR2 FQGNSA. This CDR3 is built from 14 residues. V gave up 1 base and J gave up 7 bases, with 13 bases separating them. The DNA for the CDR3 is TGTGCCAGCAGCTTAGACAGGCCCCCAGGGACCCAGTACTTC. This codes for CASSLDRPPGTQYF.

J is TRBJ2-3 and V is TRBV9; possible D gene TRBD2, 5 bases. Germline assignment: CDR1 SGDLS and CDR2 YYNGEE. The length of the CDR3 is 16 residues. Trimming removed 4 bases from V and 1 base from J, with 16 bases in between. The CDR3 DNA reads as TGTGCCAGCAGCCCTTCACTAGGACTCGGCACAGATACGCAGTATTTT. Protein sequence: CASSPSLGLGTDTQYF.

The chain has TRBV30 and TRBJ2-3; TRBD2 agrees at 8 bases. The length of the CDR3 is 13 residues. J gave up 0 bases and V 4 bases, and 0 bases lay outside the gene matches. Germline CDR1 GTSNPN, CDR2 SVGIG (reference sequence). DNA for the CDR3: TGTGCCTGGACTAGCGGGAGCACAGATACGCAGTATTTT. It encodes CAWTSGSTDTQYF.

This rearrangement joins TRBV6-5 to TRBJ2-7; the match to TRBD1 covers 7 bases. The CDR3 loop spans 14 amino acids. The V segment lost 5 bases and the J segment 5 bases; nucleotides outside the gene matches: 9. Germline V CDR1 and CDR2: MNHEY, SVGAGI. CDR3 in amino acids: CASSRQTGRNEQYF. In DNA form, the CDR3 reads TGTGCCAGCAGTAGACAGACAGGGCGCAACGAGCAGTACTTC.

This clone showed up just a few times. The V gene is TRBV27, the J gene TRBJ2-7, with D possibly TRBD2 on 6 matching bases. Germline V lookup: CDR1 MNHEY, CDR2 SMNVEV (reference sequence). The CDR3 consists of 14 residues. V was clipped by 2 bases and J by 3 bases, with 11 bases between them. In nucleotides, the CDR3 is TGTGCCAGCAGTTTAATGGGCGGGAACTACGAGCAGTACTTC. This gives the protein CASSLMGGNYEQYF.

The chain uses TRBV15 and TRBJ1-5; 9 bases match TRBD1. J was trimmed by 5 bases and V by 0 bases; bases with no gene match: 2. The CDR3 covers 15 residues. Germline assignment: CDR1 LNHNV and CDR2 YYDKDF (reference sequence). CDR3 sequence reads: CATSRERQGDQPQHF. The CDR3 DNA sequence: TGTGCCACCAGCAGAGAGAGACAGGGGGATCAGCCCCAGCATTTT.

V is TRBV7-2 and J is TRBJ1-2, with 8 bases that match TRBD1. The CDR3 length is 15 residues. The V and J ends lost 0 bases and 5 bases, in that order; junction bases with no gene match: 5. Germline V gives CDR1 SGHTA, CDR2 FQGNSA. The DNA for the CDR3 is TGTGCCAGCAGCTTAGCGTTAACAGGGGGATATGGCTACACCTTC. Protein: CASSLALTGGYGYTF.

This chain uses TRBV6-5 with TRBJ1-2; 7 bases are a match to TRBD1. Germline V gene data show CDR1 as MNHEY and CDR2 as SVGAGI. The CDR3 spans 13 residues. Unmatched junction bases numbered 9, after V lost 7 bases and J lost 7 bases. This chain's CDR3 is CASIQTGDLGYTF. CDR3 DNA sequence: TGTGCCAGCATACAAACAGGGGACCTTGGCTACACCTTC.

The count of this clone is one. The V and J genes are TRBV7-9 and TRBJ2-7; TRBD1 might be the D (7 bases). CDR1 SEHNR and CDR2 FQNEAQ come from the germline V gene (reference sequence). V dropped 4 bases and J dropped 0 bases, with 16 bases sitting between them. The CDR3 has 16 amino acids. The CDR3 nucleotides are TGTGCCAGCAGCTCGCGGGACAGCTTACACTCCTACGAGCAGTACTTC. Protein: CASSSRDSLHSYEQYF.

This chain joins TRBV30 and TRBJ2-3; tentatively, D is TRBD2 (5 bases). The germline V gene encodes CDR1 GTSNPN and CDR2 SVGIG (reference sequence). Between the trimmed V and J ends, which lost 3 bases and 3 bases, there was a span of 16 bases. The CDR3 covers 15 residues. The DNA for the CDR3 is TGTGCCTGGAGCTTAGAGGGTTTAAGGACAGATACGCAGTATTTT. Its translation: CAWSLEGLRTDTQYF.

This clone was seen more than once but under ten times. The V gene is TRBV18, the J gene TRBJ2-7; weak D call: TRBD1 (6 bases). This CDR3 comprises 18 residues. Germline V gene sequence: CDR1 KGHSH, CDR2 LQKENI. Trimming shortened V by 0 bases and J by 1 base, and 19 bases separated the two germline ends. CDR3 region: CASSPPIQTRDKSYEQYF. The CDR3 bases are TGTGCCAGCTCACCACCGATACAGACTCGGGACAAGTCCTACGAGCAGTACTTC.

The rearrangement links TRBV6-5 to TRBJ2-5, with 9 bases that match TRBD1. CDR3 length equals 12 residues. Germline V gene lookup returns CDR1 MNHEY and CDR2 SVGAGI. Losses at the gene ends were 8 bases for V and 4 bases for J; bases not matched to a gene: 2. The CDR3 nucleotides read TGTGCCAGCGGGACAGGGATAGAGACCCAGTACTTC. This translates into CASGTGIETQYF.

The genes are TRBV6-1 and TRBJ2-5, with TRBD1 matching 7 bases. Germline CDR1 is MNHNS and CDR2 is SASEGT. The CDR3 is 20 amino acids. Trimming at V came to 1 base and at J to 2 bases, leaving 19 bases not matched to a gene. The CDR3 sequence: CASSEDLVGGGLVGQETQYF. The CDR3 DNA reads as TGTGCCAGCAGTGAAGATCTAGTAGGGGGCGGCTTAGTGGGACAAGAGACCCAGTACTTC.

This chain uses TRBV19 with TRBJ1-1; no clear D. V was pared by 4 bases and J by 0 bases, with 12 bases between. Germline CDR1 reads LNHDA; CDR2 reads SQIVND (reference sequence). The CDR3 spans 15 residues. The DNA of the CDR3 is TGTGCCAGTAGTACCGGAGGGTCATTGAACACTGAAGCTTTCTTT. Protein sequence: CASSTGGSLNTEAFF.

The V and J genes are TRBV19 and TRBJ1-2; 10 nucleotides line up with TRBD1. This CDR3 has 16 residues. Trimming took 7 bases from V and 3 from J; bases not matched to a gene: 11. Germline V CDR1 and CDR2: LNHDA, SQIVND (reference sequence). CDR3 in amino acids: CASKGTGESWDYGYTF. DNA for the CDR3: TGTGCCAGTAAGGGGACAGGGGAGAGTTGGGACTATGGCTACACCTTC.

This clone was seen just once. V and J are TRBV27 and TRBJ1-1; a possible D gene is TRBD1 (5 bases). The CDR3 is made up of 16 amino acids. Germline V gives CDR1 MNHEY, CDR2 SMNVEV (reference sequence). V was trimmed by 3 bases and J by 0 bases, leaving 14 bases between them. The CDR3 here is CASSFSQGRMNTEAFF. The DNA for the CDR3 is TGTGCCAGCAGTTTCAGCCAGGGTAGGATGAACACTGAAGCTTTCTTT.

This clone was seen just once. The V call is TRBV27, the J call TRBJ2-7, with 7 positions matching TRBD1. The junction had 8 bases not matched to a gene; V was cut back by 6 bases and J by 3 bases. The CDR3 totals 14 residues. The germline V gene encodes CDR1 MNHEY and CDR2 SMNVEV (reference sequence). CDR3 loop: CASRKNRDSYEQYF. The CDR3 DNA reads TGTGCCAGCAGAAAAAACCGGGACAGCTACGAGCAGTACTTC.

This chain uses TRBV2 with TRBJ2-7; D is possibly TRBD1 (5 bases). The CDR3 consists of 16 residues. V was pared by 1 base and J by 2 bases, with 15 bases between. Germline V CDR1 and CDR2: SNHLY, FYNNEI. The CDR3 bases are TGTGCCAGCAGTGAAGACGCGACAGAGGTCGCCTACGAGCAGTACTTC. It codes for CASSEDATEVAYEQYF.

CDR3 in DNA: TGCGCCAGCAGCGCGTCCGGGACAGGGGCGGGGGAGCAGTACTTC. Amino acids: CASSASGTGAGEQYF. The V call is TRBV5-1, the J call TRBJ2-7; 10 nucleotides line up with TRBD1. Germline CDR1 is SGHRS and CDR2 is YFSETQ. V was clipped by 4 bases and J by 7 bases; unmatched bases: 11. The CDR3 extends over 15 amino acids.